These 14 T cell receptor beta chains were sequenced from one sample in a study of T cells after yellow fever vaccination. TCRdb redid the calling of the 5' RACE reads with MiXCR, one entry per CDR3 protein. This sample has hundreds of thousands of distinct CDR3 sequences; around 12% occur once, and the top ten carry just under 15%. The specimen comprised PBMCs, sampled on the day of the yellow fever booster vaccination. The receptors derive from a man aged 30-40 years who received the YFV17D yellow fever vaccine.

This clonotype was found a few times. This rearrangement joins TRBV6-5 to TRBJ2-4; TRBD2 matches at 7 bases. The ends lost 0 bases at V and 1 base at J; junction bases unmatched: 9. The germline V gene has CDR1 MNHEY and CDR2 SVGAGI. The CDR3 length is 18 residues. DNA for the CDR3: TGTGCCAGCAGTTACTCGAATCCGGGGCGGGGGGCCAAAAACATTCAGTACTTC. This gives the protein CASSYSNPGRGAKNIQYF.

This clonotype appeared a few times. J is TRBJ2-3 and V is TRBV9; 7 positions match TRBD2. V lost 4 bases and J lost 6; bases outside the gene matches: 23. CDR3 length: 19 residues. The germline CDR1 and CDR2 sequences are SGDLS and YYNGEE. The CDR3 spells CASSPDAPFWEGPLDTQYF. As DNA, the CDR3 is TGTGCCAGCAGCCCCGATGCCCCTTTCTGGGAGGGGCCCCTGGATACGCAGTATTTT. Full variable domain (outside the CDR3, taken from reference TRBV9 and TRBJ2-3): DSGVTQTPKHLITATGQRVTLRCSPRSGDLSVYWYQQSLDQGLQFLIQYYNGEERAKGNILERFSAQQFPDLHSELNLSSLELGDSALYFCASSPDAPFWEGPLDTQYFGPGTRLTVL.

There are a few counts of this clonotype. In nucleotides, the CDR3 is TGTGCCACCAGTGATACAACCCCACAAAAAGGACAGCCCTGGGTCCATACGCAGTATTTT. Its translation: CATSDTTPQKGQPWVHTQYF. This sequence joins TRBV24-1 and TRBJ2-3, with D perhaps matching TRBD1 (6 bases). There are 20 residues in the CDR3. With 3 bases removed from V and 7 bases from J, the gap between germline ends came to 31 bases. The germline CDR1 and CDR2 sequences are KGHDR and SFDVKD.

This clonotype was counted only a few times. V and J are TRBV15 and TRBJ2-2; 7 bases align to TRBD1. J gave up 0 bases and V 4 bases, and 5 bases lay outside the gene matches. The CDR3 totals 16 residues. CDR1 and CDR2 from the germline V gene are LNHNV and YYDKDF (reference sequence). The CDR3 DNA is TGTGCCACCAGCAAGGGACAGTTCGCGAACACCGGGGAGCTGTTTTTT. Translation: CATSKGQFANTGELFF.

The CDR3 region has the DNA TGCGCCAGCAGCTTGGGCAGGGAAAGCACTGAAGCTTTCTTT. Translating gives CASSLGRESTEAFF. The chain carries TRBV5-1 and TRBJ1-1, with D perhaps TRBD1 (5 bases). The CDR3 covers 14 residues. Trimming stripped 0 bases from V and 4 bases from J, with 10 bases between. Germline V lookup: CDR1 SGHRS, CDR2 YFSETQ.

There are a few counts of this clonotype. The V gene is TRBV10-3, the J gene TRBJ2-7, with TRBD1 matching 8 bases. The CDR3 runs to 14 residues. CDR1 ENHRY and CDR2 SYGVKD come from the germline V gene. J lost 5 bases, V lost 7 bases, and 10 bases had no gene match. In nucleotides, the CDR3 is TGTGCCATCACTGCCGGACAGGGAACCCACGAGCAGTACTTC. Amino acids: CAITAGQGTHEQYF.

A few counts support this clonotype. This CDR3 is CASTPMAGGYEQYF. In DNA, the CDR3 is TGTGCCAGCACCCCAATGGCAGGGGGCTACGAGCAGTACTTC. The chain links TRBV5-6 to TRBJ2-7, with 7 bases that match TRBD1. CDR1 and CDR2 (germline): SGHDT, YYEEEE. The V and J ends lost 6 bases and 3 bases, in that order; junction bases with no gene match: 9. The CDR3 totals 14 residues.

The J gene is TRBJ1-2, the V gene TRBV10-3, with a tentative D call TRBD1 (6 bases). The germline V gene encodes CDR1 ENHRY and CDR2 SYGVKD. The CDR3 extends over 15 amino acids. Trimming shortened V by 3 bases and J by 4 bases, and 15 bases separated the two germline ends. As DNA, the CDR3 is TGTGCCATCAGTGACGGACAGACGAAGGGCTATGGCTACACCTTC. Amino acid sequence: CAISDGQTKGYGYTF.

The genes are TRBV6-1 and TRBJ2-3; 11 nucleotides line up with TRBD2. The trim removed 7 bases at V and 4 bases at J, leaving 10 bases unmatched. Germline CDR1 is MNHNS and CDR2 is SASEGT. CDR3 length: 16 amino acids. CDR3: CASMIGSGRASDTQYF. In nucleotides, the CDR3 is TGTGCCAGCATGATTGGTAGCGGGAGGGCCTCAGATACGCAGTATTTT.

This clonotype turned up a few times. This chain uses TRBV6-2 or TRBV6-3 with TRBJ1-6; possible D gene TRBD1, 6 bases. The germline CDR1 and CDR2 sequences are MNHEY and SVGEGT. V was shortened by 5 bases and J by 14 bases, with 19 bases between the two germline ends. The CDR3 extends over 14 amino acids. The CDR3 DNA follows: TGTGCCAGCAGTAACGGACGGACTCAGGGGACCCTCCACTTT. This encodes CASSNGRTQGTLHF.

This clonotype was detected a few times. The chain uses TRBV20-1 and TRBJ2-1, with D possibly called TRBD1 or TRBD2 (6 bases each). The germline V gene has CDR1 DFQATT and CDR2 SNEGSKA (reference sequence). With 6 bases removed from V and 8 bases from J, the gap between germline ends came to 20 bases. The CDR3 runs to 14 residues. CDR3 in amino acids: CSAASALGGYEQFF. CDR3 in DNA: TGCAGTGCCGCGTCGGCGTTGGGGGGCTATGAGCAGTTCTTC.

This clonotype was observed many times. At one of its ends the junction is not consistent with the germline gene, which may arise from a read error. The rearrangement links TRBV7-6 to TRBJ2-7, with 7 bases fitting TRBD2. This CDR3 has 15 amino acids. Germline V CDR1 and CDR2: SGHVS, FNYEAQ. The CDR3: CASSPSGGISYEQYF. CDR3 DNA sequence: TGCGCCAGCAGCCCATCGGGAGGTATCTCCTACGAGCAGTACTTC.

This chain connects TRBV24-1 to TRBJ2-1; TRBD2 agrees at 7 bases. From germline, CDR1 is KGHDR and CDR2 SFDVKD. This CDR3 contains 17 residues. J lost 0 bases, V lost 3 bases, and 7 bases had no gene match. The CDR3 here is CATSDPAGRSSYNEQFF. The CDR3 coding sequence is TGTGCCACCAGTGATCCAGCGGGACGGAGCTCCTACAATGAGCAGTTCTTC.

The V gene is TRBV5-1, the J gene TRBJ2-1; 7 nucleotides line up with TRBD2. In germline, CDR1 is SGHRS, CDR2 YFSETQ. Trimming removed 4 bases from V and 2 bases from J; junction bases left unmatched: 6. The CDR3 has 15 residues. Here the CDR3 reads CASSVSGVTYNEQFF. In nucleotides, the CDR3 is TGCGCCAGCAGCGTAAGCGGGGTAACCTACAATGAGCAGTTCTTC.